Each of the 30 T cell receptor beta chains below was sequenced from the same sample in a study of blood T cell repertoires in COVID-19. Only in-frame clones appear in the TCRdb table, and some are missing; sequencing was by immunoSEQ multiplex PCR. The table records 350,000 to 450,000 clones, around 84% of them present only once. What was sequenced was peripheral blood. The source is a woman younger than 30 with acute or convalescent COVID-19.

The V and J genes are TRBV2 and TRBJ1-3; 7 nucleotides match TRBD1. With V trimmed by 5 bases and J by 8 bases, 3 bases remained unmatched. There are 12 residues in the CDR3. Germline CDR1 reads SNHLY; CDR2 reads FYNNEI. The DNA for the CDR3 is TGTGCCAGCAGTTTCCAGGGGGACACCATATATTTT. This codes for CASSFQGDTIYF.

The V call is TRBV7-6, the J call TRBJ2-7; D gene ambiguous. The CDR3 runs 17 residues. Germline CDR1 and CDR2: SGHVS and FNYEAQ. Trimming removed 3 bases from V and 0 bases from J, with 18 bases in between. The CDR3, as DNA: TGTGCCAGCAGCTTTAGGTCAGGCCCGCACCTCTCCTACGAGCAGTACTTC. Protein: CASSFRSGPHLSYEQYF.

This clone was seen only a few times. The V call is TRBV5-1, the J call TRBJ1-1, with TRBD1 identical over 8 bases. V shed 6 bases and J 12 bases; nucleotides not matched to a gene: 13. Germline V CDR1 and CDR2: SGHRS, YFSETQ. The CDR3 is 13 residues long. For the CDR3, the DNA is TGCGCCAGCACAATGGGACGGGACAGGCGGTCTTTCTTT. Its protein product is CASTMGRDRRSFF.

The CDR3 sequence: CASSLASGATGELFF. CDR3 DNA sequence: TGTGCCAGCAGTTTGGCTAGCGGGGCCACCGGGGAGCTGTTTTTT. The chain has TRBV27 and TRBJ2-2; 9 bases agree with TRBD2. J gave up 4 bases and V 3 bases, and 3 bases lay outside the gene matches. Germline CDR1 is MNHEY and CDR2 is SMNVEV (reference sequence). This CDR3 is built from 15 residues.

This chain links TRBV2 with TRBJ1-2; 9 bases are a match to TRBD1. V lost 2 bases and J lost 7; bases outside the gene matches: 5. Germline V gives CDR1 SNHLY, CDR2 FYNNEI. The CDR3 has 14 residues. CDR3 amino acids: CASSEITGGRGYTF. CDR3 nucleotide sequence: TGTGCCAGCAGTGAAATAACAGGGGGCCGTGGCTACACCTTC.

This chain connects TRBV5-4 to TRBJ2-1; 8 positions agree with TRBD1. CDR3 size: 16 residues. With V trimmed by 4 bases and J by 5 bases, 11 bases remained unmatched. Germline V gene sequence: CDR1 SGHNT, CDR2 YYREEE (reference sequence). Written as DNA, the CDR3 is TGTGCCAGCAGCAAAGGTGGCGGACAGGGTAACAATGAGCAGTTCTTC. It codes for CASSKGGGQGNNEQFF.

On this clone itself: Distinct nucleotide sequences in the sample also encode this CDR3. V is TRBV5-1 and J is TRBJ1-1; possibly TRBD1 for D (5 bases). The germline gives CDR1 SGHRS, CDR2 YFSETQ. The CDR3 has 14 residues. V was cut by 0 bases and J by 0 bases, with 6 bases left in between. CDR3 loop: CASSLDRLNTEAFF. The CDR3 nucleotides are TGCGCCAGCAGCTTGGACAGGTTGAACACTGAAGCTTTCTTT.

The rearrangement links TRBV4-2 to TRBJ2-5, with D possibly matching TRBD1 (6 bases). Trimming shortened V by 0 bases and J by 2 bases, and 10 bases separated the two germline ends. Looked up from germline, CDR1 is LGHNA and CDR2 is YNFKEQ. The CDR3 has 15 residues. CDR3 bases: TGTGCCAGCAGCCAAGAGGCAGGGGCTCAAGAGACCCAGTACTTC. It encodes CASSQEAGAQETQYF.

The CDR3 bases are TGTGCCAGCAGGATGACAGGGACGGGCCAGCCCCAGCATTTT. Translated, it gives CASRMTGTGQPQHF. The chain couples TRBV27 to TRBJ1-5, with 7 bases fitting TRBD1. This CDR3 comprises 14 residues. V was pared by 6 bases and J by 7 bases, with 9 bases of the junction left unmatched. The V gene's germline CDR1 is MNHEY and CDR2 SMNVEV (reference sequence).

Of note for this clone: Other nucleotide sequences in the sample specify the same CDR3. The DNA for the CDR3 is TGTGCCTGGAGTCAAAACAATGAGCAGTTCTTC. This encodes CAWSQNNEQFF. The V call is TRBV30, the J call TRBJ2-1; D is unclear. Deletions cut 2 bases from V and 5 bases from J, with 4 bases between. CDR3 length equals 11 residues. CDR1 is GTSNPN, CDR2 SVGIG, per germline (reference sequence).

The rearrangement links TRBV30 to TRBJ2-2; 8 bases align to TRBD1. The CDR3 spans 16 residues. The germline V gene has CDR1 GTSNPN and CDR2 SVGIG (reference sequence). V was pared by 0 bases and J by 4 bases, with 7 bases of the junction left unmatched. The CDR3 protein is CAWSVRQGAITGELFF. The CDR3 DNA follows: TGTGCCTGGAGTGTACGGCAGGGGGCGATCACCGGGGAGCTGTTTTTT.

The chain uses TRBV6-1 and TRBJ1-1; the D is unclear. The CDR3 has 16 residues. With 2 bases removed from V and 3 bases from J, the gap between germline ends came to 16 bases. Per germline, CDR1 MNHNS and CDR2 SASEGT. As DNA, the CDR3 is TGTGCCAGCAGTGAATCCTCGCCCGCGTTGGACACTGAAGCTTTCTTT. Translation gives CASSESSPALDTEAFF.

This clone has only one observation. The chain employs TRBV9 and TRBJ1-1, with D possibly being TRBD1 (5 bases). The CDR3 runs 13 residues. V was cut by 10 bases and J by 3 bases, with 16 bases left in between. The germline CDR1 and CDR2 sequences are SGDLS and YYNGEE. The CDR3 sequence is CAASGYSDTEAFF. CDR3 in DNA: TGTGCCGCTTCAGGGTATTCGGACACTGAAGCTTTCTTT.

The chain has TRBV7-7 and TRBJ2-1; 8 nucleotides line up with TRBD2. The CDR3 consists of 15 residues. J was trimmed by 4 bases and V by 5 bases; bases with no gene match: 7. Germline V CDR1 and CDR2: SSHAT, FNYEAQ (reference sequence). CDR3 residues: CASSPGGGGYNEQFF. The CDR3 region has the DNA TGTGCCAGCAGCCCCGGGGGCGGGGGGTACAATGAGCAGTTCTTC.

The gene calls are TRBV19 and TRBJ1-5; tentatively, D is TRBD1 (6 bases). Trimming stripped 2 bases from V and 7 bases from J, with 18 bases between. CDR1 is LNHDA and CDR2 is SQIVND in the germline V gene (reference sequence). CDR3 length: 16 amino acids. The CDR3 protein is CASSISTPQGRQPQHF. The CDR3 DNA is TGTGCCAGTAGTATATCAACCCCCCAGGGGAGACAGCCCCAGCATTTT.

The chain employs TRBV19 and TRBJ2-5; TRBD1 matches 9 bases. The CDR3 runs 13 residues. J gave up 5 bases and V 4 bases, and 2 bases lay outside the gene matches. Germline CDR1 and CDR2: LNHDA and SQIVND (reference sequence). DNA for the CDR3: TGTGCCAGTAGTAACAGGGGGCAGGAGACCCAGTACTTC. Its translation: CASSNRGQETQYF.

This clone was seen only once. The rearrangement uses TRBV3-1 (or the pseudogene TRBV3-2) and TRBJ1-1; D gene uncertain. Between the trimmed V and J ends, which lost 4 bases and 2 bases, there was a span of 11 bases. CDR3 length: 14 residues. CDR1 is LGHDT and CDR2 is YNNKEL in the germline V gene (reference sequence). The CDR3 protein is CASSLGYSNTEAFF. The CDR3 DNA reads TGTGCCAGCAGCCTCGGCTACAGTAACACTGAAGCTTTCTTT.

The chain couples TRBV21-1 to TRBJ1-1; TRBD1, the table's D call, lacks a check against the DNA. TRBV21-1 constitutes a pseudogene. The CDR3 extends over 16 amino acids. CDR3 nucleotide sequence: TGTGCCAGCAGCGCAGATACAGGGCCTGGGAACACTGAAGCTTTCTTT. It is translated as CASSADTGPGNTEAFF.

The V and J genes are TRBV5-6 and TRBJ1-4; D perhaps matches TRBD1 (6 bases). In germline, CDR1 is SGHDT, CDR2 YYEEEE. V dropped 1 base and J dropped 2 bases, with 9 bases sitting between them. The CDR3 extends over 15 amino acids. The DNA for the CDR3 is TGTGCCAGCAGCTTGACAGGGAGCACTAATGAAAAACTGTTTTTT. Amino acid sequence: CASSLTGSTNEKLFF.

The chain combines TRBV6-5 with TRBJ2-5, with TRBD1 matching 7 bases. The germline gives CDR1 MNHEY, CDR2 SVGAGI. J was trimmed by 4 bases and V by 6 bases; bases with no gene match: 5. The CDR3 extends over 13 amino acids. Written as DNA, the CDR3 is TGTGCCAGCAGAAGACAGGGTGGAGAGACCCAGTACTTC. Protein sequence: CASRRQGGETQYF.

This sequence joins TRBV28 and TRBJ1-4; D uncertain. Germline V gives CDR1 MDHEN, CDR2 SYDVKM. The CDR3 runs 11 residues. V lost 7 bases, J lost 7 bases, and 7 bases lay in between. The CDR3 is CASTSSEKLFF. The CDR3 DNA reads TGTGCCAGCACCTCCAGTGAAAAACTGTTTTTT.

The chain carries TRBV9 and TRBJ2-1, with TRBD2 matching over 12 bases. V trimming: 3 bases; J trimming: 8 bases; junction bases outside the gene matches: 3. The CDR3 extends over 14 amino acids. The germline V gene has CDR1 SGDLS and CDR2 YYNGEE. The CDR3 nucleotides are TGTGCCAGCAGCGCTAGCGGGGGGGCTCATGAGCAGTTCTTC. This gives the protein CASSASGGAHEQFF.

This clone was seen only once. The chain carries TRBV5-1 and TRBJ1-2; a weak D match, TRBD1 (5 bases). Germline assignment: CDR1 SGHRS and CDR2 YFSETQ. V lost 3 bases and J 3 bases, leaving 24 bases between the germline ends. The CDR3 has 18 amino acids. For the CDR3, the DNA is TGCGCCAGCAGCTATCTAGGTTACAGGTTTTGGAGCGACTATGGCTACACCTTC. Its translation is CASSYLGYRFWSDYGYTF.

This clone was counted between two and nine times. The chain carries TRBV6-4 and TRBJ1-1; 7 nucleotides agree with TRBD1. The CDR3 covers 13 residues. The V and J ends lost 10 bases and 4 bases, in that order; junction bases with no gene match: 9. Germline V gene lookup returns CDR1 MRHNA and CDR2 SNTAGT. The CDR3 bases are TGTGCCACTGTAGAGGGGGCGACCACTGAAGCTTTCTTT. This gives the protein CATVEGATTEAFF.

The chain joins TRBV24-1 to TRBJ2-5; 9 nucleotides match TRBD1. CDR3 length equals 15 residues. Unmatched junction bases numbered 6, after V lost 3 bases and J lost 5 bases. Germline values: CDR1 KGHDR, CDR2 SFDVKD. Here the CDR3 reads CATSDAQGAKETQYF. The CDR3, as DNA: TGTGCCACCAGTGATGCACAGGGGGCGAAGGAGACCCAGTACTTC.

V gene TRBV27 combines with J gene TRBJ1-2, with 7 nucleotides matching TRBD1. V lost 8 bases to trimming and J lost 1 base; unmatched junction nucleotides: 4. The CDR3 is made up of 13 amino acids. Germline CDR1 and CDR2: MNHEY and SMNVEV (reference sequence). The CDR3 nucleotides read TGTGCCAGCGGCCAGGGGGGTAACTATGGCTACACCTTC. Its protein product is CASGQGGNYGYTF.

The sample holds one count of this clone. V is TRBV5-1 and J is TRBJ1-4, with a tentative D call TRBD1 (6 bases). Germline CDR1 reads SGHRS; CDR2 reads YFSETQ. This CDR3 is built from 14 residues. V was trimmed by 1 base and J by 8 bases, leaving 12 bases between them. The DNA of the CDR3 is TGCGCCAGCAGCTTGTTTGGGGGCGAGGAAAAACTGTTTTTT. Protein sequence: CASSLFGGEEKLFF.

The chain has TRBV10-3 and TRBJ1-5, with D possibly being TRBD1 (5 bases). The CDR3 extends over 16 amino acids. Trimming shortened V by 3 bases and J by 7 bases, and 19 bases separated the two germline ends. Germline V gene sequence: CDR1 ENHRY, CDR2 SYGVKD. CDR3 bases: TGTGCCATCAGTGACCATAGTACAGGCTTAGGACAGCCCCAGCATTTT. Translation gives CAISDHSTGLGQPQHF.

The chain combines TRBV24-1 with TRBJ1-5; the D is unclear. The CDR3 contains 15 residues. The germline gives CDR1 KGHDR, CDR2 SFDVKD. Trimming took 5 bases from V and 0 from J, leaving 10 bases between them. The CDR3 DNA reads TGTGCCACCAGTGGCGTGACACTTAGCAATCAGCCCCAGCATTTT. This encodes CATSGVTLSNQPQHF.

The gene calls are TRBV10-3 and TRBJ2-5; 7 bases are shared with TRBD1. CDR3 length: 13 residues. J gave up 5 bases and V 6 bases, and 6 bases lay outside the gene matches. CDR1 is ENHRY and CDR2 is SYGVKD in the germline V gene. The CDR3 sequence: CAISSQGDETQYF. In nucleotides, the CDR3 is TGTGCCATCAGCTCCCAGGGGGACGAGACCCAGTACTTC.